The rows below give T cell receptor beta chains drawn from one sample of a study of PD-1 blockade in classical Hodgkin lymphoma. TCRdb keeps only in-frame clones here, not all; method: immunoSEQ multiplex PCR. Seen here are 90,000 to 100,000 clones, roughly 76% observed once, and the top ten hold about 15%. The sequenced sample was peripheral blood mononuclear cells (PBMCs), obtained before the second cycle of nivolumab. The origin of the receptors is a human donor with classical Hodgkin lymphoma. Each CDR3 is given with its conserved first and last residue. Fields, in order: J gene, V gene, D gene, clone size, CDR3 DNA, CDR3 protein. The D gene is left open where the match is weak. Size tells how often a clone was seen (once, few, many) or the class of an expanded clone, and some rows leave it out.

j_call: TRBJ2-1
v_call: TRBV29-1
d_call: TRBD1
clone_size: .
cdr3_nt: TGCAGCGTTGGGGACAGGAGTTACAATGAGCAGTTCTTC
cdr3_aa: CSVGDRSYNEQFF

j_call: TRBJ1-3
v_call: TRBV7-8
d_call: .
clone_size: once
cdr3_nt: TGTGCCAGCACCGCGCAGTCCCCTGGAAACACCATATATTTT
cdr3_aa: CASTAQSPGNTIYF

j_call: TRBJ1-1
v_call: TRBV10-1
d_call: .
clone_size: .
cdr3_nt: TGCGCCAGCAGTGCGAGGATAAACGACTTCTCTATCTTT
cdr3_aa: CASSARINDFSIF

j_call: TRBJ2-7
v_call: TRBV10-1
d_call: .
clone_size: .
cdr3_nt: TGCGCCAGCAGTGAGGTGGACTCGCCCTACGAGCAGTACTTC
cdr3_aa: CASSEVDSPYEQYF

j_call: TRBJ2-2
v_call: TRBV7-2
d_call: .
clone_size: .
cdr3_nt: TGTGCCAGCAGCTTAGAGTCCACTCAGGTCACCGGGGAGCTGTTTTTT
cdr3_aa: CASSLESTQVTGELFF

j_call: TRBJ1-2
v_call: TRBV10-2
d_call: .
clone_size: .
cdr3_nt: TGCGCCAGCGGAGAGCGGGCAAGCGGCTACACCTTC
cdr3_aa: CASGERASGYTF

j_call: TRBJ1-2
v_call: TRBV7-2
d_call: .
clone_size: .
cdr3_nt: TGTGCCAGCAGCCCCCCCGGGCCCTCCATTTATGGCTACACCTTC
cdr3_aa: CASSPPGPSIYGYTF

j_call: TRBJ2-1
v_call: TRBV19
d_call: TRBD2
clone_size: .
cdr3_nt: TGTGCCAGTAGTATCGGACTAGCAAACAATGAGCAGTTCTTC
cdr3_aa: CASSIGLANNEQFF

j_call: TRBJ2-1
v_call: TRBV6-5
d_call: .
clone_size: once
cdr3_nt: TGTGCCAGCAGTCCGGGGACGGCCTCCGGGGAGTTCTTC
cdr3_aa: CASSPGTASGEFF

j_call: TRBJ2-5
v_call: TRBV30
d_call: TRBD2
clone_size: .
cdr3_nt: TGTGCCTGGAGTGTGGCTAGCGGGAACCAAGAGACCCAGTACTTC
cdr3_aa: CAWSVASGNQETQYF

j_call: TRBJ2-2
v_call: TRBV18
d_call: .
clone_size: .
cdr3_nt: TGTGCCAGCTCACTAGCGGCGAACACCGGGGAGCTGTTTTTT
cdr3_aa: CASSLAANTGELFF

j_call: TRBJ1-4
v_call: TRBV7-2
d_call: TRBD1
clone_size: .
cdr3_nt: TGTGCCAGCAGCTTAAGGAGTCGACAGGGAGGTGAAAAACTGTTTTTT
cdr3_aa: CASSLRSRQGGEKLFF

j_call: TRBJ2-1
v_call: TRBV10-2
d_call: .
clone_size: .
cdr3_nt: TGCGCCAGCAGTGTGGTGGATGAGCAGTTCTTC
cdr3_aa: CASSVVDEQFF

j_call: TRBJ2-3
v_call: TRBV9
d_call: .
clone_size: .
cdr3_nt: TGTGCCAGCAGCCCACGCGCGACGACAGATACGCAGTATTTT
cdr3_aa: CASSPRATTDTQYF

j_call: TRBJ2-3
v_call: TRBV18
d_call: TRBD2
clone_size: .
cdr3_nt: TGTGCCAGCTCACCATTAGCAGCGGGAGGGAGCACAGATACGCAGTATTTT
cdr3_aa: CASSPLAAGGSTDTQYF

j_call: TRBJ2-3
v_call: TRBV15
d_call: .
clone_size: .
cdr3_nt: TGTGCCACCTCCCCCCGCCCTCATACGCAGTATTTT
cdr3_aa: CATSPRPHTQYF

j_call: TRBJ2-7
v_call: TRBV6-5
d_call: .
clone_size: .
cdr3_nt: TGTGCCAGCAGTTACCCAAGGGGGACGGGGGTGCGCGAGCAGTACTTC
cdr3_aa: CASSYPRGTGVREQYF

j_call: TRBJ2-7
v_call: TRBV7-8
d_call: TRBD2
clone_size: .
cdr3_nt: TGTGCCAGCAGCCCCCGGACTAGCGGGAGTTACGAGCAGTACTTC
cdr3_aa: CASSPRTSGSYEQYF

j_call: TRBJ1-2
v_call: TRBV25-1
d_call: .
clone_size: .
cdr3_nt: TGTGCCAGCAGTCTAAGACAGGCGGAGGGCTACACCTTC
cdr3_aa: CASSLRQAEGYTF

j_call: TRBJ1-1
v_call: TRBV10-2
d_call: .
clone_size: .
cdr3_nt: TGCGCCAGCAGTTTGGGGGATGACACTGAAGCTTTCTTT
cdr3_aa: CASSLGDDTEAFF

j_call: TRBJ1-4
v_call: TRBV18
d_call: .
clone_size: .
cdr3_nt: TGTGCCAGCTCACCAGGACAGACTATGAATGAAAAACTGTTTTTT
cdr3_aa: CASSPGQTMNEKLFF

j_call: TRBJ1-5
v_call: TRBV10-3
d_call: .
clone_size: once
cdr3_nt: TGTGCCATCAGTGGGGGCGGAGGACTGAATCAGCCCCAGCATTTT
cdr3_aa: CAISGGGGLNQPQHF

j_call: TRBJ1-5
v_call: TRBV2
d_call: .
clone_size: .
cdr3_nt: TGTGCAGTCGACAAGGGCAATCAGCCCCAGCATTTT
cdr3_aa: CAVDKGNQPQHF

j_call: TRBJ1-2
v_call: TRBV30
d_call: .
clone_size: .
cdr3_nt: TGTGCCTGGAGTGCGATGGGGTACGGGGTTGGCTACACCTTC
cdr3_aa: CAWSAMGYGVGYTF

j_call: TRBJ1-1
v_call: TRBV18
d_call: TRBD1
clone_size: few
cdr3_nt: TGTGCCAGCTCACCCCTCGGACAGGGGGCAGGTGAAGCTTTCTTT
cdr3_aa: CASSPLGQGAGEAFF

j_call: TRBJ1-2
v_call: TRBV4-3
d_call: .
clone_size: .
cdr3_nt: TGCGCCAGCAGCCCGCGTCGGGGTTCCTATGGCTACACCTTC
cdr3_aa: CASSPRRGSYGYTF

j_call: TRBJ2-7
v_call: TRBV6-5
d_call: TRBD2
clone_size: .
cdr3_nt: TGTGCCAGCAAGCCGGGACTAGCGGAGAGTTACGAGCAGTACTTC
cdr3_aa: CASKPGLAESYEQYF

j_call: TRBJ1-3
v_call: TRBV7-2
d_call: .
clone_size: .
cdr3_nt: TGTGCCAGCAGCCGGACAGAGTACTCTGGAAACACCATATATTTT
cdr3_aa: CASSRTEYSGNTIYF

j_call: TRBJ2-1
v_call: TRBV9
d_call: .
clone_size: .
cdr3_nt: TGTGCCAGCAGCGTAGGGACGACCCGGAACAACAATGAGCAGTTCTTC
cdr3_aa: CASSVGTTRNNNEQFF

j_call: TRBJ2-2
v_call: TRBV28
d_call: TRBD2
clone_size: few
cdr3_nt: TGTGCCAGCAGTTTATCCCTAAGGCCCAGGGCGGGAGGGTACACCGGGGAGCTGTTTTTT
cdr3_aa: CASSLSLRPRAGGYTGELFF

j_call: TRBJ1-2
v_call: TRBV6-5
d_call: .
clone_size: .
cdr3_nt: TGTGCCAGCAGTTACGGTCGGCGGTTTGGCTACACCTTC
cdr3_aa: CASSYGRRFGYTF

j_call: TRBJ1-2
v_call: TRBV6-5
d_call: .
clone_size: .
cdr3_nt: TGTGCCAGCAGATCAACAGGGAATGATGGCTACACCTTC
cdr3_aa: CASRSTGNDGYTF

j_call: TRBJ2-2
v_call: TRBV10-2
d_call: TRBD1
clone_size: .
cdr3_nt: TGCGCCAGCAGCGCGGACAGGGGAGGGGCCGGGGAGCTGTTTTTT
cdr3_aa: CASSADRGGAGELFF

j_call: TRBJ2-1
v_call: TRBV5-1
d_call: TRBD2
clone_size: .
cdr3_nt: TGCGCCAGCAGAGTCCGGGCGGGAGGAGGAGAGCAGTTCTTC
cdr3_aa: CASRVRAGGGEQFF

j_call: TRBJ2-1
v_call: TRBV5-1
d_call: .
clone_size: once
cdr3_nt: TGCGCCAGCAGCTTGGGCGGTGGCTCTAGCTGGGAAAATGAGCAGTTCTTC
cdr3_aa: CASSLGGGSSWENEQFF

j_call: TRBJ1-1
v_call: TRBV6-1
d_call: .
clone_size: once
cdr3_nt: TGTGCCAGCAGTGAAGCACGGGGGACTGAAGCTTTCTTT
cdr3_aa: CASSEARGTEAFF

j_call: TRBJ2-1
v_call: TRBV9
d_call: .
clone_size: .
cdr3_nt: TGTGCCAGCAGCGTAGACTTATCCTACAATGAGCAGTTCTTC
cdr3_aa: CASSVDLSYNEQFF

j_call: TRBJ1-1
v_call: TRBV29-1
d_call: .
clone_size: .
cdr3_nt: TGCAGCGCAAGGAACACTGAAGCTTTCTTT
cdr3_aa: CSARNTEAFF

j_call: TRBJ2-7
v_call: TRBV5-6
d_call: TRBD1
clone_size: .
cdr3_nt: TGTGCCAGCAGCCCTTTAGGGACAGGGGACTACGAGCAGTACTTC
cdr3_aa: CASSPLGTGDYEQYF

j_call: TRBJ1-2
v_call: TRBV6-1
d_call: .
clone_size: .
cdr3_nt: TGTGCCAGCAGGGAGAGGAGGCCTGGCTATGGCTACACCTTC
cdr3_aa: CASRERRPGYGYTF

j_call: TRBJ2-2
v_call: TRBV5-8
d_call: .
clone_size: few
cdr3_nt: TGTGCCAGCAGCCCAGGGGAACGGGACACCGGGGAGCTGTTTTTT
cdr3_aa: CASSPGERDTGELFF

j_call: TRBJ2-2
v_call: TRBV7-3
d_call: TRBD1
clone_size: .
cdr3_nt: TGTGCCAGCAGCTTACGACAGGGTCACACCGGGGAGCTGTTTTTT
cdr3_aa: CASSLRQGHTGELFF

j_call: TRBJ2-5
v_call: TRBV14
d_call: TRBD2
clone_size: once
cdr3_nt: TGTGCCAGCAGCCAAGTGACTAGCGGAGAGACCCAGTACTTC
cdr3_aa: CASSQVTSGETQYF

j_call: TRBJ2-5
v_call: TRBV10-3
d_call: TRBD1
clone_size: many
cdr3_nt: TGTGCCATCACGGGACAGCCGGGGGAGACCCAGTACTTC
cdr3_aa: CAITGQPGETQYF

j_call: TRBJ2-7
v_call: TRBV5-1
d_call: .
clone_size: .
cdr3_nt: TGCGCCAGCAGCCAAAACCCGGGGGCCTCTTACGAGCAGTACTTC
cdr3_aa: CASSQNPGASYEQYF

j_call: TRBJ1-5
v_call: TRBV5-1
d_call: .
clone_size: .
cdr3_nt: TGCGCCAGCAGCTTGGGGGCGGGCGGTCAGCCCCAGCATTTT
cdr3_aa: CASSLGAGGQPQHF

j_call: TRBJ2-2
v_call: TRBV5-6
d_call: .
clone_size: .
cdr3_nt: TGTGCCAGCAGCCCCGACAGTACCGGGGAGCTGTTTTTT
cdr3_aa: CASSPDSTGELFF

j_call: TRBJ1-2
v_call: TRBV19
d_call: .
clone_size: .
cdr3_nt: TGTGCCAGTAGTATCGGGGTTCGAGGCTACACCTTC
cdr3_aa: CASSIGVRGYTF

j_call: TRBJ2-7
v_call: TRBV15
d_call: .
clone_size: .
cdr3_nt: TGTGCCACCAGCAGAGAGGGACTGGGCGCTTCCTACGAGCAGTACTTC
cdr3_aa: CATSREGLGASYEQYF

j_call: TRBJ1-5
v_call: TRBV10-3
d_call: .
clone_size: .
cdr3_nt: TGTGCCATCAGTGAGGTGGGTCAGCCCCAGCATTTT
cdr3_aa: CAISEVGQPQHF

j_call: TRBJ2-6
v_call: TRBV11-2
d_call: .
clone_size: .
cdr3_nt: TGTGCCAGCAGCACCTATAGCGGTGGGGCTGGGGCCAACGTCCTGACTTTC
cdr3_aa: CASSTYSGGAGANVLTF

j_call: TRBJ1-1
v_call: TRBV11-3
d_call: .
clone_size: .
cdr3_nt: TGTGCCAGCAGCCCAGGTGGGGCAATGAACACTGAAGCTTTCTTT
cdr3_aa: CASSPGGAMNTEAFF

j_call: TRBJ1-1
v_call: TRBV7-9
d_call: TRBD1
clone_size: once
cdr3_nt: TGTGCCAGCAGATTGGGGACAGCCATGAACACTGAAGCTTTCTTT
cdr3_aa: CASRLGTAMNTEAFF

j_call: TRBJ1-5
v_call: TRBV6-5
d_call: TRBD1
clone_size: .
cdr3_nt: TGTGCCAGCAAGAAGACAGGGGGGAATCAGCCCCAGCATTTT
cdr3_aa: CASKKTGGNQPQHF

j_call: TRBJ1-4
v_call: TRBV10-1
d_call: TRBD1
clone_size: .
cdr3_nt: TGCGCCAGCCCCCTTTGCAGGGGGCTGAGTGAAAAACTGTTTTTT
cdr3_aa: CASPLCRGLSEKLFF

j_call: TRBJ2-2
v_call: TRBV7-8
d_call: TRBD2
clone_size: .
cdr3_nt: TGTGCCAGCAGCTTAAAGCTCCCTAGCGGGAGGGTCGGCGGGGAGCTGTTTTTT
cdr3_aa: CASSLKLPSGRVGGELFF